The next 14 T cell receptor beta chains were all read from a single sample in a study of T-cell reconstitution after alpha-beta-depleted transplantation in children. Construction of the TCRbeta library involved unique molecular identifiers. In TCRdb, the PCR reads were re-called with MiXCR into one record per CDR3 protein. This sample has some 300,000 distinct CDR3 sequences, with roughly 7.8% found just once. No antigen is known for these receptors. Regarding the study as a whole: Most T-cell counts and diversity one year after the transplant came from T cells that were newly produced.

The source material was peripheral blood, sampled 360 days after TCRalphabeta/CD19-depleted stem cell transplant. These receptors were collected from a female patient aged 2-9 years who had a stem cell transplant for Fanconi anemia, so the T cells may come from the graft donor.

The sample holds many counts of this clonotype. The rearrangement links TRBV6-4 to TRBJ2-7; possibly TRBD2 for D (5 bases). The length of the CDR3 is 20 residues. The germline V gene encodes CDR1 MRHNA and CDR2 SNTAGT. V was cut by 0 bases and J by 2 bases, with 26 bases left in between. The CDR3 sequence: CASSDSGASTSDEATYEQYV. In DNA form, the CDR3 reads TGTGCCAGCAGTGACTCGGGAGCAAGTACCTCGGACGAAGCTACCTACGAGCAGTACGTC.

This clonotype was picked up many times. The CDR3 loop is CASSLHDYEQYF. The CDR3 bases are TGTGCCAGCAGCCTACACGACTACGAGCAGTACTTC. The rearrangement uses TRBV12-3 or TRBV12-4 and TRBJ2-7; D is undetermined. The CDR3 is made up of 12 amino acids. V lost 6 bases and J 3 bases, leaving 9 bases between the germline ends.

The sample holds many counts of this clonotype. The DNA for the CDR3 is TGTGCCAGCAAAACCCCCGCGCTCTACGAGCAGTACTTC. Amino acid sequence: CASKTPALYEQYF. The chain has TRBV12-3 or TRBV12-4 and TRBJ2-7; unclear D gene. This CDR3 comprises 13 residues. The V end was cut by 7 bases, the J end by 3 bases, with 13 bases between.

This sequence joins TRBV4-3 and TRBJ1-5, with D hard to call. Germline V CDR1 and CDR2: LGHNA, YSLEER. The CDR3 consists of 14 residues. Between the trimmed V and J ends, which lost 1 base and 1 base, there was a span of 5 bases. CDR3 sequence (DNA): TGCGCCAGCAGCCAAGGTTGGAGCAATCAGCCCCAGCATTTT. Amino acid sequence: CASSQGWSNQPQHF.

This clonotype was recorded many times. The genes are TRBV11-2 and TRBJ2-6, with TRBD1 matching 7 bases. CDR3 length: 19 amino acids. Per germline, CDR1 SGHAT and CDR2 FQNNGV. Unmatched junction bases numbered 18, after V lost 6 bases and J lost 4 bases. The CDR3 coding sequence is TGTGCCAGCAGATCGAGGACAGGTCCAACTAGGGAAGGGGCCAACGTCCTGACTTTC. Translating it yields CASRSRTGPTREGANVLTF.

This clonotype was detected only a few times. CDR3 nucleotides: TGTGCCAGCAGCTTAGAAAAGGGGACAGGTGTTTTTAGCAATCAGCCCCAGCATTTT. Translation gives CASSLEKGTGVFSNQPQHF. The chain links TRBV11-1 to TRBJ1-5, with 8 bases fitting TRBD1. Germline CDR1 reads SGHAT; CDR2 reads FQDESV (reference sequence). The CDR3 has 19 residues. V shed 1 base, J shed 0 bases, and the junction held 11 bases outside the gene matches.

This clonotype was seen repeatedly, ten times or more. The rearrangement uses TRBV5-5 and TRBJ2-1, with TRBD2 matching 7 bases. V was clipped by 3 bases and J by 0 bases; unmatched bases: 3. The germline CDR1 and CDR2 sequences are SGHKS and YYEKEE (reference sequence). This CDR3 has 15 residues. This CDR3 is CASSWGGSSYNEQFF. CDR3 coding DNA: TGTGCCAGCAGCTGGGGAGGGAGCTCCTACAATGAGCAGTTCTTC.

This clonotype was picked up many times. The chain couples TRBV20-1 to TRBJ2-5, with TRBD2 matching over 8 bases. The CDR3 contains 13 residues. V lost 7 bases to trimming and J lost 1 base; unmatched junction nucleotides: 5. Looked up from germline, CDR1 is DFQATT and CDR2 is SNEGSKA (reference sequence). The CDR3 DNA reads as TGCAGTGGAAAAGGGACTAGCCAAGAGACCCAGTACTTC. Translated, it gives CSGKGTSQETQYF.

This clonotype was picked up a small number of times. This sequence joins TRBV7-3 and TRBJ2-5, with D perhaps matching TRBD1 or TRBD2 (7 bases each). Germline CDR1 SGHTA, CDR2 FQGTGA. The CDR3 has 16 residues. The V gene lost 0 bases and the J gene lost 3 bases, with 14 bases spanning the gap. In DNA, the CDR3 is TGTGCCAGCAGCTTAACGGCAGGGGGGGAGAAAGAGACCCAGTACTTC. Encoded protein: CASSLTAGGEKETQYF.

This clonotype was detected a few times. The rearrangement links TRBV27 to TRBJ1-2; maybe TRBD1 (5 bases). The CDR3 is made up of 14 amino acids. Germline lookup yields CDR1 MNHEY and CDR2 SMNVEV (reference sequence). V lost 3 bases, J lost 6 bases, and 14 bases lay in between. CDR3 DNA: TGTGCCAGCAGTTTTTTTAGGGGCTCTAATGGCTACACCTTC. Its translation: CASSFFRGSNGYTF.

This chain uses TRBV7-2 with TRBJ2-7, with a tentative D call TRBD1 (6 bases). The V gene lost 2 bases and the J gene lost 5 bases, with 13 bases spanning the gap. This CDR3 region has 14 residues. Per germline, CDR1 SGHTA and CDR2 FQGNSA. CDR3 nucleotide sequence: TGTGCCAGCAGCTTACTCGCGAGGGGGAACGAGCAGTACTTC. It encodes CASSLLARGNEQYF.

This clonotype was recorded a few times. J is TRBJ2-3 and V is TRBV6-1; D may be TRBD2 (7 bases). Trimming pared 5 bases from V and 7 bases from J, leaving 19 bases between. This CDR3 region has 15 residues. The germline V gene encodes CDR1 MNHNS and CDR2 SASEGT. The CDR3 bases are TGTGCCAGCAGTATTACGGGGGGCCGAGGAAATACGCAGTATTTT. This codes for CASSITGGRGNTQYF.

The sample holds a few counts of this clonotype. The V and J genes are TRBV9 and TRBJ2-5; no clear D. CDR3 length equals 14 residues. CDR1 is SGDLS, CDR2 YYNGEE, per germline. Trimming shortened V by 0 bases and J by 2 bases, and 8 bases separated the two germline ends. The CDR3 loop reads CASSVGRNQETQYF. CDR3 bases: TGTGCCAGCAGCGTAGGCCGGAATCAAGAGACCCAGTACTTC.

In this sample, this clonotype turned up many times. The rearrangement uses TRBV20-1 and TRBJ1-6, with 10 nucleotides matching TRBD1. Germline assignment: CDR1 DFQATT and CDR2 SNEGSKA (reference sequence). This CDR3 is 15 amino acids long. After removal of 3 bases from V and 8 bases from J, the junction contained 7 bases not matched to a gene. This CDR3 reads CSASSEGQGYSPLHF. The CDR3 DNA reads TGCAGTGCTAGTTCTGAGGGACAGGGGTATTCACCCCTCCACTTT.